This is a list of T cell receptor beta chains from one sample in a study of OX40 agonist ivuxolimab in advanced cancers. Profiled with immunoSEQ multiplex PCR; TCRdb holds only in-frame clones, not every one. The data contain about 95,000 clones, roughly 90% of them singletons. Sequenced material: CD4+ or CD8+ T cells sorted from blood, taken in a trial of the OX40 agonist ivuxolimab. The receptor set was obtained from an adult with an advanced solid tumor such as melanoma, head and neck, liver or kidney cancer. The CDR3 runs from the conserved cysteine through the conserved F or W. D genes are given only for firm matches. Not every row has a clone size; where given, it reads once, few, many or a size class.

v_gene: TRBV15
j_gene: TRBJ1-1
abundance: .
d_gene: .
CDR3nt: TGTGCCACCAGCAGAGGAGGGGCCATGAACACTGAAGCTTTCTTT
CDR3aa: CATSRGGAMNTEAFF

v_gene: TRBV7-9
j_gene: TRBJ2-3
abundance: .
d_gene: .
CDR3nt: TGTGCCAGCAGCTTTGGTAGCACAGATACGCAGTATTTT
CDR3aa: CASSFGSTDTQYF

v_gene: TRBV19
j_gene: TRBJ1-2
abundance: .
d_gene: TRBD1
CDR3nt: TGTGCCAGTAGTATCTCGGCGCAGGGGGAGGGCTACACCTTC
CDR3aa: CASSISAQGEGYTF

v_gene: TRBV2
j_gene: TRBJ2-5
abundance: once
d_gene: TRBD2
CDR3nt: TGTGCCACGAGGGGCCTGGGACTAGCAGTAGAGACCCAGTACTTC
CDR3aa: CATRGLGLAVETQYF

v_gene: TRBV9
j_gene: TRBJ2-7
abundance: .
d_gene: .
CDR3nt: TGTGCCAGCAGCGTAGGAGGCGGGGCCACCTACGAGCAGTACTTC
CDR3aa: CASSVGGGATYEQYF

v_gene: TRBV18
j_gene: TRBJ1-1
abundance: .
d_gene: TRBD1
CDR3nt: TGTGCCAGCTCACCCCGGACAGGGAACACTGAAGCTTTCTTT
CDR3aa: CASSPRTGNTEAFF

v_gene: TRBV30
j_gene: TRBJ2-3
abundance: .
d_gene: .
CDR3nt: TGTGCCTGGAAACAGGGAGCAGATACGCAGTATTTT
CDR3aa: CAWKQGADTQYF

v_gene: TRBV11-3
j_gene: TRBJ2-7
abundance: .
d_gene: .
CDR3nt: TGTGCCAGCAGCCCCGGGCTAAGGGAGAGCGAGCAGTACTTC
CDR3aa: CASSPGLRESEQYF

v_gene: TRBV6-6
j_gene: TRBJ1-5
abundance: once
d_gene: .
CDR3nt: TGTGCCAGCAGTTCCGGGAGCAATCAGCCCCAGCATTTT
CDR3aa: CASSSGSNQPQHF

v_gene: TRBV2
j_gene: TRBJ2-5
abundance: once
d_gene: TRBD2
CDR3nt: TGTGCCAGCAGGGAGATTAGCGGGAGGGGTGAGACCCAGTACTTC
CDR3aa: CASREISGRGETQYF

v_gene: TRBV28
j_gene: TRBJ1-5
abundance: .
d_gene: .
CDR3nt: TGTGCCAGCAGTTTACTGGCAGGGGGCAATCAGCCCCAGCATTTT
CDR3aa: CASSLLAGGNQPQHF

v_gene: TRBV10-3
j_gene: TRBJ2-3
abundance: .
d_gene: TRBD2
CDR3nt: TGTGCCATCAGTGGAGCGGGAGGGACCGCAGATACGCAGTATTTT
CDR3aa: CAISGAGGTADTQYF

v_gene: TRBV7-2
j_gene: TRBJ1-4
abundance: .
d_gene: .
CDR3nt: TGTGCCAGCAGCGCCGGGGGGACGAATGAAGAACTGTTTTTT
CDR3aa: CASSAGGTNEELFF

v_gene: TRBV11-3
j_gene: TRBJ1-1
abundance: .
d_gene: TRBD1
CDR3nt: TGTGCCAGCAGCTCGGGGACAGGGGGCACAGCTTTCTTT
CDR3aa: CASSSGTGGTAFF

v_gene: TRBV10-1
j_gene: TRBJ2-1
abundance: once
d_gene: TRBD2
CDR3nt: TGCGCCAGCAGTAGGGGGACTAGCGGTGAGCAGTTCTTC
CDR3aa: CASSRGTSGEQFF

v_gene: TRBV7-3
j_gene: TRBJ2-2
abundance: .
d_gene: .
CDR3nt: TGTGCCAGCAGCCACGGACAGACCACCGGGGAGCTGTTTTTT
CDR3aa: CASSHGQTTGELFF

v_gene: TRBV6-5
j_gene: TRBJ2-5
abundance: .
d_gene: .
CDR3nt: TGTGCCAGCAGTTACTCGGGTGGGACCCAGTACTTC
CDR3aa: CASSYSGGTQYF

v_gene: TRBV4-2
j_gene: TRBJ2-7
abundance: .
d_gene: TRBD2
CDR3nt: TGTGCCAGCAGCCAGGAACTAGCGGGAAACTACTACGAGCAGTGCTTC
CDR3aa: CASSQELAGNYYEQCF

v_gene: TRBV4-2
j_gene: TRBJ2-7
abundance: .
d_gene: TRBD2
CDR3nt: TGTGCCAGCAGCCAAAGATCGGGACTAGCGGGAGGCACGTCCTACGAGCAGTACTTC
CDR3aa: CASSQRSGLAGGTSYEQYF

v_gene: TRBV7-9
j_gene: TRBJ2-3
abundance: once
d_gene: TRBD2
CDR3nt: TGTGCCAGCAGCTCCGGGGGGACTAGTGGGACTAGCACAGATACGCAGTATTTT
CDR3aa: CASSSGGTSGTSTDTQYF

v_gene: TRBV5-1
j_gene: TRBJ2-6
abundance: .
d_gene: .
CDR3nt: TGCGCCAGCAGCTTACAGGGCTCTGGGGCCAACGTCCTGACTTTC
CDR3aa: CASSLQGSGANVLTF

v_gene: TRBV30
j_gene: TRBJ2-3
abundance: .
d_gene: TRBD2
CDR3nt: TGTGCCTGGAGTGCACTAGCGGGCACAGATACGCAGTATTTT
CDR3aa: CAWSALAGTDTQYF

v_gene: TRBV2
j_gene: TRBJ1-5
abundance: few
d_gene: .
CDR3nt: TGTGCCAGCAGTGCACAGGATCAGCCCCAGCATTTT
CDR3aa: CASSAQDQPQHF

v_gene: TRBV27
j_gene: TRBJ1-1
abundance: .
d_gene: .
CDR3nt: TGTGCCAGCAGTACTCGACAGCAAGGTTATAGGGGTGAAGCTTTCTTT
CDR3aa: CASSTRQQGYRGEAFF

v_gene: TRBV21-1
j_gene: TRBJ2-1
abundance: .
d_gene: .
CDR3nt: TGTAGGAGGGAGGGAGGCTACAATGAGCAGTTCTTC
CDR3aa: CRREGGYNEQFF

v_gene: TRBV7-3
j_gene: TRBJ2-2
abundance: .
d_gene: .
CDR3nt: TGTGCCAGCAGGGGAACGACAGCCGGGGAGCTGTTTTTT
CDR3aa: CASRGTTAGELFF

v_gene: TRBV27
j_gene: TRBJ1-4
abundance: .
d_gene: TRBD1
CDR3nt: TGTGCCAGCAGATCGACAGGGGAAAAACTGTTTTTT
CDR3aa: CASRSTGEKLFF

v_gene: TRBV19
j_gene: TRBJ2-3
abundance: .
d_gene: TRBD2
CDR3nt: TGTGCCAGTAGTGCGACTAGCGGGAGTGCAGATACGCAGTATTTT
CDR3aa: CASSATSGSADTQYF

v_gene: TRBV5-1
j_gene: TRBJ2-7
abundance: .
d_gene: TRBD2
CDR3nt: TGCGCCAGCAGCTTGGAAGGGACTAGCTACGAGCAGTACTTC
CDR3aa: CASSLEGTSYEQYF

v_gene: TRBV25-1
j_gene: TRBJ1-4
abundance: .
d_gene: .
CDR3nt: TGTGCCAGCAGTGAAAGCAGGGGAGGGGAAAAACTGTTTTTT
CDR3aa: CASSESRGGEKLFF

v_gene: TRBV19
j_gene: TRBJ2-1
abundance: .
d_gene: TRBD2
CDR3nt: TGTGCCAGCTCCGGGACTACTTACAATGAGCAGTTCTTC
CDR3aa: CASSGTTYNEQFF

v_gene: TRBV11-2
j_gene: TRBJ1-5
abundance: .
d_gene: TRBD1
CDR3nt: TGTGCCAGCAGCCGGGACAGGGGGCCTAATCAGCCCCAGCATTTT
CDR3aa: CASSRDRGPNQPQHF